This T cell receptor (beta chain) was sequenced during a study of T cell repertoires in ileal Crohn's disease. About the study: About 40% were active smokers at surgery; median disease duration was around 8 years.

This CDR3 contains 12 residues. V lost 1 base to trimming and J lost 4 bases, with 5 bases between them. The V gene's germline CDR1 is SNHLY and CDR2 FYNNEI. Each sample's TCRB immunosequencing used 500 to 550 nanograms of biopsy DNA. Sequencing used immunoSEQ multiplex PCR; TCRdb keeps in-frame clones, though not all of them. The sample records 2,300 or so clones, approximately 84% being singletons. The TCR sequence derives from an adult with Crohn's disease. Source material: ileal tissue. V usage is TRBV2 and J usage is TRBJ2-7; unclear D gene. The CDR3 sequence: CASSEGGYEQYF. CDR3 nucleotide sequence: TGTGCCAGCAGTGAAGGGGGTTACGAGCAGTACTTC.